Each of the 22 T cell receptor beta chains below was sequenced from the same sample in a study of blood T cells in healthy people across ages. Alongside a J-beta primer mix, a sample-barcoded 5' primer served in a second PCR lasting roughly 7 to 11 cycles. TCRdb recomputed calls from the 5' RACE reads with MiXCR, one row per CDR3 protein. The sample holds about 670,000 distinct CDR3 sequences, 52% seen once. Specimen: blood. Every receptor here comes from a woman aged 80 or older in good health.

As to this clonotype: A much bigger clone sits one base away, suggesting this may be a read error. The chain combines TRBV29-1 with TRBJ1-2; 9 bases match TRBD1. The CDR3 consists of 14 residues. Germline CDR1 reads SQVTM; CDR2 reads ANQGSEA. DNA of the CDR3: TGCAGCGTGGGCCGGACAGGGGAGGGTTATGGCCACACCTTC. Its translation is CSVGRTGEGYGHTF.

The chain joins TRBV6-6 to TRBJ1-1, with 10 bases that match TRBD1. The germline CDR1 and CDR2 sequences are MNHNY and SVGAGI (reference sequence). Trimming removed 7 bases from V and 5 bases from J; junction bases left unmatched: 13. The CDR3 totals 16 residues. The CDR3: CASTSLLTGGVTEAFF. As DNA, the CDR3 is TGTGCCAGCACCTCTCTCTTGACAGGGGGCGTTACTGAAGCTTTCTTT.

The V and J genes are TRBV7-9 and TRBJ2-2, with unresolved D. The length of the CDR3 is 15 residues. V lost 5 bases and J 4 bases, leaving 14 bases between the germline ends. The germline gives CDR1 SEHNR, CDR2 FQNEAQ (reference sequence). The CDR3 reads CASSPPSRPTGELFF. In DNA form, the CDR3 reads TGTGCCAGCAGCCCCCCATCCAGGCCCACCGGGGAGCTGTTTTTT. Using reference TRBV7-9 and TRBJ2-2 for the parts outside the CDR3, the full variable domain is DTGVSQNPRHKITKRGQNVTFRCDPISEHNRLYWYRQTLGQGPEFLTYFQNEAQLEKSRLLSDRFSAERPKGSFSTLEIQRTEQGDSAMYLCASSPPSRPTGELFFGEGSRLTVL.

This clonotype came up once. Compared with germline, one end of the junction differs, possibly owing to a read error. The V gene is TRBV6-2 or TRBV6-3, the J gene TRBJ2-3, with a tentative D call TRBD2 (5 bases). Germline values: CDR1 MNHEY, CDR2 SVGEGT. The CDR3 length is 14 residues. CDR3 region: CASSYSGSAETQYF. In DNA, the CDR3 is TGTGCCAGCAGTTACAGCGGCTCGGCAGAGACGCAGTATTTT.

Notes on this clonotype: A read error may explain this, as a much larger clone is one base away. The chain is built from TRBV30 and TRBJ2-3, with D unclear. This CDR3 has 11 amino acids. Germline V gives CDR1 GTSNPN, CDR2 SVGIG (reference sequence). CDR3 in DNA: TGTGCCCGGAGTATGAGTGATACGCAGTATTTT. It translates to CARSMSDTQYF.

This clonotype came up once. The junction shows a germline mismatch at one end, possibly a read error. The chain recombines TRBV7-8 with TRBJ2-3; tentative D call: TRBD2 (5 bases). The CDR3 contains 16 residues. Germline V gives CDR1 SGHVS, CDR2 FQNEAQ. Here the CDR3 reads CASSPPNFEGTDTRYF. The DNA of the CDR3 is TGTGCCAGCAGCCCACCCAATTTTGAGGGCACAGATACGCGGTATTTT.

The chain carries TRBV7-2 and TRBJ2-4, with 9 bases aligning to TRBD1. Trimming removed 6 bases from V and 0 bases from J; junction bases left unmatched: 0. The CDR3 is made up of 14 amino acids. Germline CDR1 reads SGHTA; CDR2 reads FQGNSA. CDR3: CASRDRGAKNIQYF. The CDR3 DNA sequence: TGTGCCAGCAGGGACAGGGGAGCCAAAAACATTCAGTACTTC.

The genes are TRBV7-9 and TRBJ1-2; D gene unclear. This CDR3 is 13 amino acids long. CDR1 is SEHNR, CDR2 FQNEAQ, per germline (reference sequence). Trimming removed 5 bases at V and 4 bases at J, with 11 bases between. CDR3: CASSPGVLYGYTF. CDR3 coding DNA: TGTGCCAGCAGCCCCGGGGTTCTCTATGGCTACACCTTC.

V is TRBV11-1 and J is TRBJ2-5; 12 nucleotides line up with TRBD2. The CDR3 is 16 residues long. CDR1 is SGHAT and CDR2 is FQDESV in the germline V gene (reference sequence). After removal of 4 bases from V and 13 bases from J, the junction contained 16 bases not matched to a gene. CDR3 coding DNA: TGTGCCAGCAGCTCTGGGCGACTAGCGGGGGACGATGAGCGGTACTTC. Residues: CASSSGRLAGDDERYF.

A few counts support this clonotype. The chain carries TRBV6-6 and TRBJ2-5, with TRBD2 matching 7 bases. J lost 1 base, V lost 6 bases, and 11 bases had no gene match. Germline assignment: CDR1 MNHNY and CDR2 SVGAGI (reference sequence). The length of the CDR3 is 16 residues. The CDR3 loop reads CASRTGTNGLQETQYF. The DNA for the CDR3 is TGTGCCAGCAGAACCGGGACTAACGGCCTCCAAGAGACCCAGTACTTC.

This clonotype was observed at least ten times. The chain combines TRBV28 with TRBJ1-6; 12 bases map to TRBD1. This CDR3 spans 15 amino acids. V shed 3 bases, J shed 9 bases, and the junction held 3 bases outside the gene matches. The V gene's germline CDR1 is MDHEN and CDR2 SYDVKM. Here the CDR3 DNA reads TGTGCCAGCAGTTTCGGGACAGGGGGCTTTTCACCCCTCCACTTT. Its protein is CASSFGTGGFSPLHF.

This clonotype has only a few counts. A single base separates this from a much larger clone, so it may be a read error. The rearrangement links TRBV7-2 to TRBJ2-5, with D possibly TRBD2 on 5 matching bases. The end of the DNA aligns better with TRBJ2-7, so the J call may be wrong. Germline V gene data show CDR1 as SGHTA and CDR2 as FQGNSA. The CDR3 consists of 14 residues. In nucleotides, the CDR3 is TGTGCCAGCAGCGCTAACCGGGGAACCTACGAGCAGTACTTC. It specifies CASSANRGTYEQYF.

This rearrangement joins TRBV2 to TRBJ2-3, with TRBD2 as a possible D gene (6 bases). The CDR3 sequence is 14 residues long. Germline-derived CDR1 and CDR2 are SNHLY and FYNNEI. V was shortened by 3 bases and J by 3 bases, with 10 bases between the two germline ends. The chain's CDR3 is CASSEDGGTDTQYF. The DNA for the CDR3 is TGTGCCAGCAGTGAGGACGGAGGGACAGATACGCAGTATTTT.

Note on this clonotype: A much bigger clone sits one base away, suggesting this may be a read error. This rearrangement joins TRBV7-3 to TRBJ2-7; 7 bases line up with TRBD1. Germline trimming cut 7 bases from V and 7 bases from J; bases unmatched to any gene: 16. The CDR3 contains 15 residues. Germline CDR1 and CDR2: SGHTA and FQGTGA. DNA of the CDR3: TGTGCCAGCACCATGGGACAGCGCCCCTACGGTGAGCAGTACTTC. This translates into CASTMGQRPYGEQYF.

The chain uses TRBV2 and TRBJ1-2; TRBD1 agrees at 10 bases. Germline CDR1 reads SNHLY; CDR2 reads FYNNEI. The CDR3 runs 15 residues. Trimming took 7 bases from V and 7 from J; bases not matched to a gene: 12. The DNA of the CDR3 is TGTGCCAGCAATCCGGGACAGGGGTTAGATTGTGGCTACACCTTC. It codes for CASNPGQGLDCGYTF.

The chain is built from TRBV30 and TRBJ1-5; 8 bases agree with TRBD1. Unmatched junction bases numbered 10, after V lost 3 bases and J lost 9 bases. This CDR3 is built from 14 residues. From germline, CDR1 is GTSNPN and CDR2 SVGIG (reference sequence). CDR3 sequence reads: CAWSADRGYRPQHF. The CDR3 region has the DNA TGTGCCTGGAGCGCTGACAGGGGTTATCGGCCCCAGCATTTT.

This clonotype was counted many times. The chain uses TRBV2 and TRBJ2-5, with no clear D. Germline loops: CDR1 SNHLY, CDR2 FYNNEI. The V end lost 10 bases, the J end lost 5 bases, and 20 bases lay between the germline ends. This CDR3 has 14 residues. CDR3 in DNA: TGTGCCACCAACGCAGTACGGGTTCGGGAGACCCAGTACTTC. Translation gives CATNAVRVRETQYF.

Comment on this clonotype: A single base separates this from a much larger clone, so it may be a read error. The V call is TRBV6-6, the J call TRBJ1-2; D not certain. From germline, CDR1 is MNHNY and CDR2 SVGAGI (reference sequence). The CDR3 length is 13 residues. CDR3: CANSTVLDYGYTF. CDR3 coding DNA: TGTGCCAACAGTACCGTATTGGACTATGGCTACACCTTC.

The rearrangement links TRBV7-9 to TRBJ1-5, with D unresolved. The CDR3 has 15 residues. CDR1 is SEHNR, CDR2 FQNEAQ, per germline (reference sequence). Trimming cost V 4 bases and J 4 bases, with 14 bases left between them. This chain's CDR3 is CASSSPERGNQPQHF. The CDR3 DNA is TGTGCCAGCAGCTCCCCCGAACGGGGAAATCAGCCCCAGCATTTT.

The CDR3 region has the DNA TGCAGTGCTAGTCAGGCAGTAGAGACCCAGTACTTC. Its protein product is CSASQAVETQYF. The chain links TRBV20-1 to TRBJ2-5; no clear D gene. Trimming removed 3 bases at V and 4 bases at J, with 9 bases between. The CDR3 loop spans 12 amino acids. Germline V gene data show CDR1 as DFQATT and CDR2 as SNEGSKA (reference sequence).

This CDR3 reads CASSQNSGRAYNEQFF. The CDR3 nucleotides read TGCGCCAGCAGCCAGAATAGCGGGAGAGCCTACAATGAGCAGTTCTTC. V and J are TRBV4-3 and TRBJ2-1; TRBD2 matches 9 bases. The CDR3 spans 16 residues. Germline CDR1 and CDR2: LGHNA and YSLEER. With 3 bases clipped from V and 2 bases from J, the junction kept 5 bases outside the gene matches.

This clonotype was detected many times. J is TRBJ2-1 and V is TRBV29-1, with D unclear. The V end was cut by 7 bases, the J end by 6 bases, with 16 bases between. In germline, CDR1 is SQVTM, CDR2 ANQGSEA. The CDR3 contains 13 residues. The CDR3 region has the DNA TGCAGCGCCCAGCCCTATTGGAGCAATGAGCAGTTCTTC. Amino acids: CSAQPYWSNEQFF.